The clone carrying this T cell receptor beta chain was counted many times. Full-length variable regions came from constant-region reverse primers plus semi-nested Nested Universal Primer A PCR. One entry per CDR3 protein results from TCRdb running MiXCR on the 5' RACE reads. This sample yields about 40,000 distinct CDR3 sequences, of which approximately 23% are seen a single time; about 4.5% belongs to the top ten. Cells sorted as Tregs were CD4+, CD25+ and CD127-/low. The germline V gene encodes CDR1 DFQATT and CDR2 SNEGSKA (reference sequence). CDR3 length equals 15 residues. Trimming took 2 bases from V and 6 from J, leaving 17 bases between them.

This receptor was obtained from a female donor with breast cancer. Input material: Tregs sorted from a lymph node. The chain has TRBV20-1 and TRBJ1-5, with D perhaps TRBD1 (5 bases). DNA for the CDR3: TGCAGTGCTAGAAGTAGGTTTGGGGGAGGTCAGCCCCAGCATTTT. Residues: CSARSRFGGGQPQHF.